This passage covers 4 T cell receptor beta chains from one sample sequenced in a study of blood T cell repertoires in COVID-19. The repertoire was sequenced with immunoSEQ multiplex PCR; TCRdb's copy has only in-frame clones and lacks some. Of roughly 120,000 clones in the sample, 55% to 75% were seen once. The sequenced sample consisted of peripheral blood. The receptors stem from a human donor with acute or convalescent COVID-19. The donor label of this sample is uncertain.

The chain carries TRBV5-1 and TRBJ1-6; possibly TRBD1 for D (5 bases). V gave up 2 bases and J gave up 7 bases, with 13 bases separating them. CDR1 is SGHRS, CDR2 YFSETQ, per germline. This CDR3 has 15 residues. The CDR3 loop is CASSFGHGGNSPLHF. For the CDR3, the DNA is TGCGCCAGCAGCTTTGGGCACGGGGGAAATTCACCCCTCCACTTT.

This clone occurred a few times. The chain links TRBV7-2 to TRBJ1-4; 11 bases match TRBD1. There are 16 residues in the CDR3. Per the germline V gene, CDR1 is SGHTA and CDR2 is FQGNSA. The ends lost 0 bases at V and 7 bases at J; junction bases unmatched: 4. CDR3 nucleotides: TGTGCCAGCAGCTTAGCGAGGGGACAGGGGGGTGAAAAACTGTTTTTT. Its translation is CASSLARGQGGEKLFF. Full variable domain (missing parts from reference TRBV7-2 and TRBJ1-4): GAGVSQSPSNKVTEKGKDVELRCDPISGHTALYWYRQSLGQGLEFLIYFQGNSAPDKSGLPSDRFSAERTGGSVSTLTIQRTQQEDSAVYLCASSLARGQGGEKLFFGSGTQLSVL.

The chain links TRBV28 to TRBJ2-4; 7 bases line up with TRBD1. The CDR3 has 15 residues. The trim removed 6 bases at V and 4 bases at J, leaving 9 bases unmatched. Germline CDR1 is MDHEN and CDR2 is SYDVKM. This CDR3 reads CASRPYETGKNIQYF. The CDR3 bases are TGTGCCAGCAGACCCTACGAGACAGGGAAAAACATTCAGTACTTC.

The rearrangement joins TRBV28 to TRBJ1-5; D not certain. Trimming took 7 bases from V and 1 from J, leaving 8 bases between them. Germline loops: CDR1 MDHEN, CDR2 SYDVKM. CDR3 length: 13 residues. DNA for the CDR3: TGTGCCAGCACCGCAGTAAGCAATCAGCCCCAGCATTTT. Translated, it gives CASTAVSNQPQHF.